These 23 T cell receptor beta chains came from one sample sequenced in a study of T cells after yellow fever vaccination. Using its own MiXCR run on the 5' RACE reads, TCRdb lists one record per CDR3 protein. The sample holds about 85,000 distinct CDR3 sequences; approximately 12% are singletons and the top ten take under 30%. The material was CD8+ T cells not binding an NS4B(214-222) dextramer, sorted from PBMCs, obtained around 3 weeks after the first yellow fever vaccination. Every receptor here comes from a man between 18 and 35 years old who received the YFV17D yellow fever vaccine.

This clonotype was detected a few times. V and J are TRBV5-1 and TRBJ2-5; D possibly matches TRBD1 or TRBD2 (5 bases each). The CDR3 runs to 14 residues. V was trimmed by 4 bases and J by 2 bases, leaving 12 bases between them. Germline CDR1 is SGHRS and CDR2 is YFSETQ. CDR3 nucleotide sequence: TGCGCCAGCAGCCCCCCGGGACCACAAGAGACCCAGTACTTC. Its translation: CASSPPGPQETQYF.

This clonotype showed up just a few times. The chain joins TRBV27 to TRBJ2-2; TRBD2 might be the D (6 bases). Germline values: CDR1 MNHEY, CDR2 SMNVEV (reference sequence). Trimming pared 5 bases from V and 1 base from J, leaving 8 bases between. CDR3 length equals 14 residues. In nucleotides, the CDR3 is TGTGCCAGCAGTCCCGGGAGGAACACCGGGGAGCTGTTTTTT. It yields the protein CASSPGRNTGELFF.

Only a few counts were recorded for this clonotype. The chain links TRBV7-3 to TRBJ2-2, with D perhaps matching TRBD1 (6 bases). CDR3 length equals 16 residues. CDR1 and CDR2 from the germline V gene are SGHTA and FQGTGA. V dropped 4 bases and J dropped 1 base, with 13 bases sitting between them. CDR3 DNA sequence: TGTGCCAGCAGCTCCCTTGGGGACAAGAACACCGGGGAGCTGTTTTTT. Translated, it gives CASSSLGDKNTGELFF.

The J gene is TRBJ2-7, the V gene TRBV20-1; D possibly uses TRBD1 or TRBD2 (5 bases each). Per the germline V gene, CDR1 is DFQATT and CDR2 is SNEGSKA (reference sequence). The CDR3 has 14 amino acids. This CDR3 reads CSARERQGRGEQYV. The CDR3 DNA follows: TGCAGTGCGAGAGAGCGGCAGGGAAGGGGCGAGCAGTACGTC.

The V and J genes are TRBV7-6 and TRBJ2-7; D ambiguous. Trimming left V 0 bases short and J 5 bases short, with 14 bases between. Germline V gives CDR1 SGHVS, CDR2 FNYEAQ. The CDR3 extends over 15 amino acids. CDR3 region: CASSLATLARDEQYF. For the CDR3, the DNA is TGTGCCAGCAGCTTAGCCACCCTCGCGAGAGACGAGCAGTACTTC.

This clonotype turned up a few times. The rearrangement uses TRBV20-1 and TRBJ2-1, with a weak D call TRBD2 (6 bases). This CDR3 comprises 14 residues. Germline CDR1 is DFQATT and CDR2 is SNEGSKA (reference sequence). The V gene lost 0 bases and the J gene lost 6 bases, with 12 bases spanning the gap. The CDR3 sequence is CSARESEGRNEQFF. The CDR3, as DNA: TGCAGTGCTAGAGAATCGGAGGGCCGCAATGAGCAGTTCTTC.

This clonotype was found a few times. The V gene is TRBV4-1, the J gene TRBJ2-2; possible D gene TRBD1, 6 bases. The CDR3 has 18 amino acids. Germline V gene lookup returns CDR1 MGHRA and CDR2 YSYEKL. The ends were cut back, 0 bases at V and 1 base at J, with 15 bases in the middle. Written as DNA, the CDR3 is TGCGCCAGCAGCCAAGACCCCAGGGGCGTCTTGAACACCGGGGAGCTGTTTTTT. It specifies CASSQDPRGVLNTGELFF.

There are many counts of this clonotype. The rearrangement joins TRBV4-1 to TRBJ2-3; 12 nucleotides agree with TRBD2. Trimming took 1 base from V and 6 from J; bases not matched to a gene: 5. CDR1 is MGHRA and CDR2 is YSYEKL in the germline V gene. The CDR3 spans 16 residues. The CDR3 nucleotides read TGCGCCAGCAGCCAAGTTCTAGCGGGGGGGCGGGATACGCAGTATTTT. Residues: CASSQVLAGGRDTQYF.

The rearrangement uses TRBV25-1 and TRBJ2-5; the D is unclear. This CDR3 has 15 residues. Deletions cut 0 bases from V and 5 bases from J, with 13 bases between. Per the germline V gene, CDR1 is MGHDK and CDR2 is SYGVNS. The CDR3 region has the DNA TGTGCCAGCAGTGAATATAATGGTATTCCGGAGACCCAGTACTTC. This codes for CASSEYNGIPETQYF.

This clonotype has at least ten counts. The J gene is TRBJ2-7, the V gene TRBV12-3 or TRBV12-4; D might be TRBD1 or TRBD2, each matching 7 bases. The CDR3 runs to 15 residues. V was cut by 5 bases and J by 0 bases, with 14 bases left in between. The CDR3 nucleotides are TGTGCCAGCAGTCGGGAGGACAGGAGCTCCTACGAGCAGTACTTC. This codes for CASSREDRSSYEQYF.

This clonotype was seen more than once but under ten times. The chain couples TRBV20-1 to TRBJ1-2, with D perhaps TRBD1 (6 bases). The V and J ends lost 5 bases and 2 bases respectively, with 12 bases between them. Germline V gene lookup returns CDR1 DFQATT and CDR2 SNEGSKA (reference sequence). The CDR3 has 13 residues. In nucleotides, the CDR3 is TGCAGTGCTCTACAGGGTGGGAACTATGGCTACACCTTC. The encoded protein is CSALQGGNYGYTF.

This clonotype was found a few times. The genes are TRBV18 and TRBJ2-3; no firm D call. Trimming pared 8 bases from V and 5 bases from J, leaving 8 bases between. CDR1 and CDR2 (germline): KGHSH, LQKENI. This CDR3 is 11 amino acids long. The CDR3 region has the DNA TGTGCCAGCCCTAAGGGAGATACGCAGTATTTT. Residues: CASPKGDTQYF.

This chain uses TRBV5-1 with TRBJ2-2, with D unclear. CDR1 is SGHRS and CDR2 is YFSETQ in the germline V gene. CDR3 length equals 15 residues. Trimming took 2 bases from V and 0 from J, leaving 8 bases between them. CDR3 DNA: TGCGCCAGCAGCTTTGAGGAAGCGAACACCGGGGAGCTGTTTTTT. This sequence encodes CASSFEEANTGELFF.

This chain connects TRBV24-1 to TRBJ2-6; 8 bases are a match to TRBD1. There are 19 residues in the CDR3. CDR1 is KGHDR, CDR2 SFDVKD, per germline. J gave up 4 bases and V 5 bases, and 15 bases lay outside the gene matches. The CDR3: CATSVGLTGEFPGANVLTF. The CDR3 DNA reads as TGTGCCACCAGTGTCGGATTGACAGGGGAATTCCCCGGGGCCAACGTCCTGACTTTC.

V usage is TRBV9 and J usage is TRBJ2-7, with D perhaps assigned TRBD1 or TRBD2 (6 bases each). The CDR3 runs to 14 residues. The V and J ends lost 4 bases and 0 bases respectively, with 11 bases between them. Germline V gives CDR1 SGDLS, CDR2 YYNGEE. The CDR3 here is CASSPGGSSYEQYF. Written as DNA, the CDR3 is TGTGCCAGCAGCCCCGGGGGCAGCTCCTACGAGCAGTACTTC.

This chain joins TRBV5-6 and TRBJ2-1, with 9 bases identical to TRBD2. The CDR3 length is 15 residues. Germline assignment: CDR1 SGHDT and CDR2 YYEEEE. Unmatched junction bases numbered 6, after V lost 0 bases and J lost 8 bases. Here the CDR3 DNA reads TGTGCCAGCAGCTTGGGGCTAGCGGGGTTCGATGAGCAGTTCTTC. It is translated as CASSLGLAGFDEQFF.

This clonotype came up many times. The CDR3: CASNLAWGSHEQFF. The CDR3 nucleotides are TGTGCCAGCAACCTAGCTTGGGGATCTCATGAGCAGTTCTTC. V and J are TRBV5-5 and TRBJ2-1; possible D gene TRBD2, 5 bases. Germline V gene lookup returns CDR1 SGHKS and CDR2 YYEKEE (reference sequence). The V and J ends lost 6 bases and 8 bases respectively, with 18 bases between them. The length of the CDR3 is 14 residues.

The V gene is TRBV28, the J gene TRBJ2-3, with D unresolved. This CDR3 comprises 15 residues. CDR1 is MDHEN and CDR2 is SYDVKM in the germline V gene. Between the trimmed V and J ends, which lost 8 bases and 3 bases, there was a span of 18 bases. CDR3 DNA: TGTGCCAGCTCTACCTTCGGGCAGAGAACAGATACGCAGTATTTT. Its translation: CASSTFGQRTDTQYF.

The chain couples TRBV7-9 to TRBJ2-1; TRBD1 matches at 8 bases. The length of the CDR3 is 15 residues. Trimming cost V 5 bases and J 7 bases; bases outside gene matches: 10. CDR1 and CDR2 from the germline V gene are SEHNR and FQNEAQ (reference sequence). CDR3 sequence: CASSRSGTGGNEQFF. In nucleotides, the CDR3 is TGTGCCAGCAGCCGTTCCGGGACAGGAGGGAATGAGCAGTTCTTC. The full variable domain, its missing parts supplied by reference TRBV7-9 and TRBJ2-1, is DTGVSQNPRHKITKRGQNVTFRCDPISEHNRLYWYRQTLGQGPEFLTYFQNEAQLEKSRLLSDRFSAERPKGSFSTLEIQRTEQGDSAMYLCASSRSGTGGNEQFFGPGTRLTVL.

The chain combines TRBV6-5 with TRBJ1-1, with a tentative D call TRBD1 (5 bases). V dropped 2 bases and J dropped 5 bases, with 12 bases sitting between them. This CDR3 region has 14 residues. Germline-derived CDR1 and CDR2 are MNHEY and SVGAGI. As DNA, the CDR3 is TGTGCCAGCAGTTACACGGGGGGAAGAACTGAAGCTTTCTTT. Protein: CASSYTGGRTEAFF.

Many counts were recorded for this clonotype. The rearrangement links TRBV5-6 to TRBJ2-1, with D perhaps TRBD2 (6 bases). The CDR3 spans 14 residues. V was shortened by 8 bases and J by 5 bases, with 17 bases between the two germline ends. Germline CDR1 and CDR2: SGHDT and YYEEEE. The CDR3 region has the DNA TGTGCCAGGAGCCCCGGGGGACGGCACAATGAGCAGTTCTTC. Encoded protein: CARSPGGRHNEQFF.

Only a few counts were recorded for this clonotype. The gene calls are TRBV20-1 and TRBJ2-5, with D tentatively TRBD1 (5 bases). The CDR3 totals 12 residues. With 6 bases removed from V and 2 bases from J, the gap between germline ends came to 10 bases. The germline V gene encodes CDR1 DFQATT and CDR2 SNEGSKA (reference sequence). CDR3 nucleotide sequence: TGCAGTGCCGCCGACAGACAAGAGACCCAGTACTTC. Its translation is CSAADRQETQYF.

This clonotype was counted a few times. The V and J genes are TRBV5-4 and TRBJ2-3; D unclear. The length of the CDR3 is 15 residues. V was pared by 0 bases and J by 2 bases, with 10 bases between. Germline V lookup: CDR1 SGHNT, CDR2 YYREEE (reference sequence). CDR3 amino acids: CASSLAHTSTDTQYF. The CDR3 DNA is TGTGCCAGCAGCTTGGCCCACACTTCCACAGATACGCAGTATTTT.